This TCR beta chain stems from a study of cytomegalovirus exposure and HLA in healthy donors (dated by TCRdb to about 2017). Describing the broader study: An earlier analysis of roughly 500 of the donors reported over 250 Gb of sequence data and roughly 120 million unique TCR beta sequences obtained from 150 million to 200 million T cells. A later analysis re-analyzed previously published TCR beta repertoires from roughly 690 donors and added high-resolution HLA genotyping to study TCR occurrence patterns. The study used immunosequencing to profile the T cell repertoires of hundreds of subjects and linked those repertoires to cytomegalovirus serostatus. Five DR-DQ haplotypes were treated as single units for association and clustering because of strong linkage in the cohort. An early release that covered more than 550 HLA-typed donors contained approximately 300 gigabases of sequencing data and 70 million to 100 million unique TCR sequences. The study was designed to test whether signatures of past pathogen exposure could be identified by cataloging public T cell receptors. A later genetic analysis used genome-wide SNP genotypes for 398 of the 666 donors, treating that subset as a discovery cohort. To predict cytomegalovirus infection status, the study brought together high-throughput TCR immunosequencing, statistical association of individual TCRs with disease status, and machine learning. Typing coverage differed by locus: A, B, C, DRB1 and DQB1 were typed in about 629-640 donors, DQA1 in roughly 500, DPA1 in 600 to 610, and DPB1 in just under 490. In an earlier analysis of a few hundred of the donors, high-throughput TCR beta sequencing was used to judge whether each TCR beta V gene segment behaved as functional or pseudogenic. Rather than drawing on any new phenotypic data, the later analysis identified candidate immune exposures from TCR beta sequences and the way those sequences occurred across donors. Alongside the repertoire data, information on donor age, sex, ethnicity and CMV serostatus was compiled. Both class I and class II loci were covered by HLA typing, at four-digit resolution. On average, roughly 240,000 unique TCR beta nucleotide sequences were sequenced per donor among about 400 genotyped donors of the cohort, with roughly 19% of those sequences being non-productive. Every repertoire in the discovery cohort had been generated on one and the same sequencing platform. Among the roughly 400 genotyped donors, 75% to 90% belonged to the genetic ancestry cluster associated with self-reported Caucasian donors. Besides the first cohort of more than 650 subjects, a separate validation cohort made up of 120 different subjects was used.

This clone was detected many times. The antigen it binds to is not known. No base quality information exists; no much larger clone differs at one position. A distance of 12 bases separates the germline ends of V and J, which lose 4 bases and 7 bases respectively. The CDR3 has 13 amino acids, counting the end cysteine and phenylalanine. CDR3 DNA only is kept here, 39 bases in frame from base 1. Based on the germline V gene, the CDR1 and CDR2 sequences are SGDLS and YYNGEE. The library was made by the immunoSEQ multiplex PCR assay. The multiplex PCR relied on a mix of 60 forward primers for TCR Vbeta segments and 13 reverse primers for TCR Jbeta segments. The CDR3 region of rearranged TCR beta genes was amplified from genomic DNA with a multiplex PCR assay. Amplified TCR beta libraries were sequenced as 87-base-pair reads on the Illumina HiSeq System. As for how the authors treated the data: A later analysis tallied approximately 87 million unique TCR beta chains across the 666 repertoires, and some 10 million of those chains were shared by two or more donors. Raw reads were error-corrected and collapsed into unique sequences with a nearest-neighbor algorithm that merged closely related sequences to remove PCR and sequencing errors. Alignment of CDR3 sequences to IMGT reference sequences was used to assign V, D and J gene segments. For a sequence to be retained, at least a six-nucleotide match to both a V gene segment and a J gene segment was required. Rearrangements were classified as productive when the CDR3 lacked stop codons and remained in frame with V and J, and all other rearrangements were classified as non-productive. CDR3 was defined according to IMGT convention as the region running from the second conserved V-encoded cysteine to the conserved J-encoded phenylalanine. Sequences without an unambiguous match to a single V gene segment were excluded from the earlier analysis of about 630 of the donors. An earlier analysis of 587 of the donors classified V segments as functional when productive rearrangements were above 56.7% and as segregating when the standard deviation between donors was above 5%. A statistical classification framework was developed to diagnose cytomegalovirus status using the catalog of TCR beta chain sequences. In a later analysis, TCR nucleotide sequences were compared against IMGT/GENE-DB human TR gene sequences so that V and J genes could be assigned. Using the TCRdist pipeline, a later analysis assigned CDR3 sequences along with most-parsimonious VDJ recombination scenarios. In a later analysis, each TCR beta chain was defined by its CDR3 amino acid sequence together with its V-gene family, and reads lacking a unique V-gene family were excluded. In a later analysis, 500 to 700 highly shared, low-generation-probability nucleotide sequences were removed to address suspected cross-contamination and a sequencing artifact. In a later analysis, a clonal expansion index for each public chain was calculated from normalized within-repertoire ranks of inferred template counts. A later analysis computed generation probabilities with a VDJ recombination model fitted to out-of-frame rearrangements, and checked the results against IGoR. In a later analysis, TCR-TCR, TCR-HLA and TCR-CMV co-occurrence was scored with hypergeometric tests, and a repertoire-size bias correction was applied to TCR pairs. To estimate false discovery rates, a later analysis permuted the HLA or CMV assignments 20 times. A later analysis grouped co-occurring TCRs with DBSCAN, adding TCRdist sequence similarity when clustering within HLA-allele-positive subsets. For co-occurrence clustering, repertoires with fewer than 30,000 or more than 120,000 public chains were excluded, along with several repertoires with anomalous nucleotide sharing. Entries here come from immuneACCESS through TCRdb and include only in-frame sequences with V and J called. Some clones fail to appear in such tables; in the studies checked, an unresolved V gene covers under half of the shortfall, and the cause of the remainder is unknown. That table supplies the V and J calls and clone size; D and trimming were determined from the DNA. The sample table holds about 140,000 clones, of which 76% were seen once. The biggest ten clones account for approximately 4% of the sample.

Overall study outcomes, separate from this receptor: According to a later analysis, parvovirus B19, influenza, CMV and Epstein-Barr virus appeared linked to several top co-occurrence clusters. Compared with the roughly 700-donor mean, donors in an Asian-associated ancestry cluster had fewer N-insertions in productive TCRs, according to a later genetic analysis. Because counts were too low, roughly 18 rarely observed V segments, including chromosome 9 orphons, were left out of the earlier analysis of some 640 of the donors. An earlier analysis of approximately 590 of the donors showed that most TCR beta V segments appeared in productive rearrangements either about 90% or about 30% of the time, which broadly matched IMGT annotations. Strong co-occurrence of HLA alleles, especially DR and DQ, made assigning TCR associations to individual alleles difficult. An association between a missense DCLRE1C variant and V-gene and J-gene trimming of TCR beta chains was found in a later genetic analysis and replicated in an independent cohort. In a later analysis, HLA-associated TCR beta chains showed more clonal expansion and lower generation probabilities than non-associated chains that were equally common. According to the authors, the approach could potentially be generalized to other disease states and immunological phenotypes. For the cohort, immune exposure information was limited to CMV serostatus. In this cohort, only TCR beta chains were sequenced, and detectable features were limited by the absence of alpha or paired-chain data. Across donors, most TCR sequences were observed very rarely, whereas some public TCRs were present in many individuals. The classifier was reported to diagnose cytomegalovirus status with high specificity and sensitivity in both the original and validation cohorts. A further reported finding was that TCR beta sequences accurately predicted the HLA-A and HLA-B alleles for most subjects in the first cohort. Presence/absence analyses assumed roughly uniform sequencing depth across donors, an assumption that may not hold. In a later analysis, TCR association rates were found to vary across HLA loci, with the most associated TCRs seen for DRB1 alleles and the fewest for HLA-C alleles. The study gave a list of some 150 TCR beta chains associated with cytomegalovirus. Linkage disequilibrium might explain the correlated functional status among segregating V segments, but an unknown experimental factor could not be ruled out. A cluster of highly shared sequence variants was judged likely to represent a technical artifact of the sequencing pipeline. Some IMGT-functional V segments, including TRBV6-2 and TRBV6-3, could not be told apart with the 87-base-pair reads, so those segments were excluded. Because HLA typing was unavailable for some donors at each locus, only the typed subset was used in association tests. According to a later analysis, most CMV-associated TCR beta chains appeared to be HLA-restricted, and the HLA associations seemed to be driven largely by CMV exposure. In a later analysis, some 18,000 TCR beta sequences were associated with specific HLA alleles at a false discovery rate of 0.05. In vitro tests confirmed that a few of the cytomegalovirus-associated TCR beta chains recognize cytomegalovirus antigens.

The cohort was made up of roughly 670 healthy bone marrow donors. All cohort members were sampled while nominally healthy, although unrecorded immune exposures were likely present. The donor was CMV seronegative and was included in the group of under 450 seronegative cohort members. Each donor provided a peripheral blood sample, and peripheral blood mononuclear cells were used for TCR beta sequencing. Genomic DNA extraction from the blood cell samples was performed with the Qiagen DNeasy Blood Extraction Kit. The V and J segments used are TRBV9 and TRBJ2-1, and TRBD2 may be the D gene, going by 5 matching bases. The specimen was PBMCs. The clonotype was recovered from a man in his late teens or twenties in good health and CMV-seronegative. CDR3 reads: CASSPRGRNEQFF. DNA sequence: TGTGCCAGCAGCCCCCGGGGTCGGAATGAGCAGTTCTTC.